These 25 T cell receptor beta chains were all obtained from the same sample, sequenced in a study of tumor-infiltrating lymphocytes in primary liver carcinoma. Co-extraction of both nucleic acids (RNA and DNA) used roughly 20-34 mg of unsorted bulk tissue. cDNA specific to TCR beta was made from roughly 500 ng of total RNA, with a constant-region primer employed for priming. Employing slightly modified ARM-PCR, three nested multiplex PCR rounds were run, and these gave rise to the TCR beta libraries. Amplification in the first two PCR rounds was performed using TRBV1-TRBV30 forward primers and a C-beta reverse primer for approximately 10 cycles each. TCRdb recomputed calls from the multiplex PCR reads with MiXCR, one row per CDR3 protein. Here the sample spans fewer than 70,000 distinct CDR3 sequences, less than 75% being singletons. The sequenced sample was liver tumor tissue from sampling region 2. Subset meaning: tumor region T2, inferior pole. All receptors come from a middle-aged man with primary liver carcinoma and hepatitis B virus infection.

About this clonotype itself: Relative to the germline gene, one junction end is altered; a read error may explain this. CDR3 bases: TGCGCCAGCAGTCAAGATCTGAACGGAACCTACGAGCAGTACTTC. As protein: CASSQDLNGTYEQYF. The chain combines TRBV4-3 with TRBJ2-7, with D hard to call. The CDR3 spans 15 residues. Germline V gives CDR1 LGHNA, CDR2 YSLEER.

The V call is TRBV15, the J call TRBJ2-3; a possible D gene is TRBD2 (6 bases). The CDR3 is made up of 16 amino acids. The ends were cut back, 3 bases at V and 4 bases at J, with 17 bases in the middle. Germline V gene lookup returns CDR1 LNHNV and CDR2 YYDKDF (reference sequence). The CDR3 protein is CATSSSGRGDSDTQYF. DNA for the CDR3: TGTGCCACCAGCAGTAGCGGTAGGGGTGACTCAGATACGCAGTATTTT.

The chain couples TRBV4-1 to TRBJ2-1; tentatively, D is TRBD1 (5 bases). The CDR3 spans 15 residues. CDR1 MGHRA and CDR2 YSYEKL come from the germline V gene. The CDR3 spells CDRSPPGNNNNEQFF. The CDR3 DNA sequence: TGCGACAGGAGCCCGCCCGGTAACAACAACAATGAGCAGTTCTTC.

The J gene is TRBJ2-4, the V gene TRBV19; TRBD1 agrees at 7 bases. There are 16 residues in the CDR3. CDR1 is LNHDA, CDR2 SQIVND, per germline (reference sequence). With 4 bases clipped from V and 0 bases from J, the junction kept 6 bases outside the gene matches. CDR3 loop: CASSTGQNLAKNIQYF. In DNA, the CDR3 is TGTGCCAGTAGTACGGGACAGAACTTAGCCAAAAACATTCAGTACTTC.

Only a few counts were recorded for this clonotype. The chain joins TRBV6-2 or TRBV6-3 to TRBJ2-3, with 8 bases that match TRBD2. J lost 11 bases, V lost 9 bases, and 13 bases had no gene match. Per the germline V gene, CDR1 is MNHEY and CDR2 is SVGEGT. The CDR3 contains 13 residues. Here the CDR3 reads CASSAGTRTLQYF. The CDR3 DNA sequence: TGTGCCAGTTCCGCTGGGACTAGAACCCTGCAGTATTTT.

Comment on this clonotype: Given a much more abundant clone one base away, this may be a read error. CDR3 protein: CARSRGGTSAYNGQFF. As DNA, the CDR3 is TGCGCCAGAAGCCGAGGGGGGACTAGCGCTTACAATGGGCAGTTCTTC. The rearrangement joins TRBV5-1 to TRBJ2-1; 10 bases match TRBD2. The length of the CDR3 is 16 residues. CDR1 SGHRS and CDR2 YFSETQ come from the germline V gene.

The V gene is TRBV11-2, the J gene TRBJ1-5; D gene unclear. CDR3 length equals 13 residues. Germline CDR1 SGHAT, CDR2 FQNNGV. Trimming cost V 9 bases and J 3 bases, with 12 bases left between them. CDR3 nucleotides: TGTGCCAGTTCGAGTCAGCTCAATCAGCCCCAGCATTTT. Its protein product is CASSSQLNQPQHF.

As to this clonotype: The junction departs from the called germline gene at one end, perhaps through a read error. In DNA form, the CDR3 reads TGTGCCAGGCACGAACAGGACGGGAGTAAGGAGACAGATACACAGTATTTT. As protein: CARHEQDGSKETDTQYF. The chain uses TRBV6-5 and TRBJ2-3; tentative D call: TRBD2 (6 bases). The CDR3 extends over 17 amino acids. Per germline, CDR1 MNHEY and CDR2 SVGAGI.

This clonotype has a count of ten or more. The chain uses TRBV7-9 and TRBJ2-7; 7 bases map to TRBD1. Germline assignment: CDR1 SEHNR and CDR2 FQNEAQ (reference sequence). The CDR3 is made up of 12 amino acids. V lost 5 bases and J lost 5; bases outside the gene matches: 3. CDR3 sequence reads: CASSQGQNEQYF. The CDR3 nucleotides are TGTGCCAGCAGCCAGGGACAGAACGAGCAGTACTTC. Full variable domain (missing parts from reference TRBV7-9 and TRBJ2-7): DTGVSQNPRHKITKRGQNVTFRCDPISEHNRLYWYRQTLGQGPEFLTYFQNEAQLEKSRLLSDRFSAERPKGSFSTLEIQRTEQGDSAMYLCASSQGQNEQYFGPGTRLTVT.

This clonotype was detected many times. CDR3: CASSFSGGNTEAFF. As DNA, the CDR3 is TGTGCCAGCAGTTTCTCGGGGGGAAACACTGAAGCTTTCTTT. The chain joins TRBV28 to TRBJ1-1, with D perhaps TRBD1 (5 bases). V was pared by 3 bases and J by 2 bases, with 10 bases between. Germline CDR1 is MDHEN and CDR2 is SYDVKM. The CDR3 has 14 residues. Full variable domain (rest looked up from reference TRBV28 and TRBJ1-1): DVKVTQSSRYLVKRTGEKVFLECVQDMDHENMFWYRQDPGLGLRLIYFSYDVKMKEKGDIPEGYSVSREKKERFSLILESASTNQTSMYLCASSFSGGNTEAFFGQGTRLTVV.

The table lists this clonotype with a few counts. One junction end does not reproduce the germline sequence, and a read error may be involved. V gene TRBV11-2 combines with J gene TRBJ2-7, with D maybe TRBD1 (5 bases). The germline V gene encodes CDR1 SGHAT and CDR2 FQNNGV. The CDR3 spans 13 residues. The CDR3 coding sequence is TGTGCCAGCAGTCTTGTAGGGGTTGGCGAGCAGTACTTT. It translates to CASSLVGVGEQYF. Drawing the rest from reference TRBV11-2 and TRBJ2-7, the complete variable domain is EAGVAQSPRYKIIEKRQSVAFWCNPISGHATLYWYQQILGQGPKLLIQFQNNGVVDDSQLPKDRFSAERLKGVDSTLKIQPAKLEDSAVYLCASSLVGVGEQYFGPGTRLTVT.

Comments on this clonotype: A much larger clone lies a single base off, so this may be a read error. The V gene is TRBV7-8, the J gene TRBJ1-6; TRBD1 aligns across 11 bases. Germline CDR1 SGHVS, CDR2 FQNEAQ. This CDR3 spans 18 amino acids. The DNA for the CDR3 is TGTACCAGCAGCTTCGGGACAGGGGGGAGCTCCTATAATTCACCCCTCCACTTT. It translates to CTSSFGTGGSSYNSPLHF.

Of note for this clonotype: At one end, the junction sequence differs from germline, possibly due to a read error. The chain has TRBV9 and TRBJ2-6; a weak D match, TRBD1 (5 bases). The CDR3 has 15 residues. Germline CDR1 SGDLS, CDR2 YYNGEE. The CDR3 region has the DNA TGTACCAGCAGGGTTGGTGCATCTGGGGCCAACGTCCTGACTTTC. This encodes CTSRVGASGANVLTF.

This clonotype was counted at least ten times. This chain uses TRBV29-1 with TRBJ2-6; 14 bases are shared with TRBD2. This CDR3 contains 18 residues. V dropped 4 bases and J dropped 0; count of bases not matched to a gene: 5. Germline CDR1 is SQVTM and CDR2 is ANQGSEA. In DNA form, the CDR3 reads TGCAGCGTTGGAGGGACTAGCGGGAGCCTCTCTGGGGCCAACGTCCTGACTTTC. Translated: CSVGGTSGSLSGANVLTF.

The V gene is TRBV25-1, the J gene TRBJ2-3; 8 bases are a match to TRBD2. The CDR3 is 15 residues long. The V and J ends lost 3 bases and 1 base, in that order; junction bases with no gene match: 3. CDR1 is MGHDK, CDR2 SYGVNS, per germline. CDR3 region: CASSDAGGGTDTQYF. The CDR3 DNA sequence: TGTGCCAGCAGTGACGCGGGGGGAGGCACAGATACGCAGTATTTT.

Note on this clonotype: Germline and junction disagree at one end, which may indicate a read error. V gene TRBV23-1 combines with J gene TRBJ2-7; the D gene is possibly TRBD2 (7 bases). TRBV23-1 carries the ORF label, with uncertain function. CDR3 length: 13 amino acids. CDR3 nucleotide sequence: TGTGCCATCTTACGGGGGGACAACTACGAGAAGTACTTC. This gives the protein CAILRGDNYEKYF.

This sequence joins TRBV6-5 and TRBJ2-5; D possibly uses TRBD1 or TRBD2 (5 bases each). The CDR3 sequence is 19 residues long. Between the trimmed V and J ends, which lost 4 bases and 5 bases, there was a span of 29 bases. Germline V lookup: CDR1 MNHEY, CDR2 SVGAGI. CDR3 sequence reads: CASSLHGSLCQGAGETQYF. The CDR3 DNA is TGTGCCAGCAGTTTACATGGGAGTCTATGTCAGGGAGCCGGCGAGACCCAGTACTTC.

On this clonotype itself: It may be a read error: a sequence one base away is much more abundant. The rearrangement joins TRBV6-6 to TRBJ2-2; maybe TRBD1 (5 bases). Germline CDR1 and CDR2: MNHNY and SVGAGI (reference sequence). The CDR3 spans 13 residues. The CDR3 here is CANRNRNIGELFF. CDR3 nucleotide sequence: TGTGCCAACAGAAACAGGAACATCGGGGAGCTGTTTTTT.

This clonotype was seen many times. One end of the junction does not line up with germline, which may come from a read error. J is TRBJ2-1 and V is TRBV11-1; possible D gene TRBD2, 6 bases. The CDR3 loop spans 16 amino acids. Germline CDR1 SGHAT, CDR2 FQDESV (reference sequence). The CDR3 spells CASSIGGLRSYNEQFF. The CDR3 DNA reads as TGTGCCAGCAGCATTGGGGGACTCCGATCCTACAATGAGCAATTCTTC. Complete variable domain (other parts from reference TRBV11-1 and TRBJ2-1): EAEVAQSPRYKITEKSQAVAFWCDPISGHATLYWYRQILGQGPELLVQFQDESVVDDSQLPKDRFSAERLKGVDSTLKIQPAELGDSAMYLCASSIGGLRSYNEQFFGPGTRLTVL.

A word on this clonotype: Without the conserved terminal phenylalanine or tryptophan, this CDR3 likely stems from a read error. No DNA is shown, since the ends of the CDR3 on it are uncertain; the CDR3 is the one TCRdb lists. V usage is TRBV4-2 and J usage is TRBJ1-1; the table names TRBD1, a call not compared with the DNA. Termini included, the CDR3 measures 17 amino acids. Germline V gene sequence: CDR1 LGHNA, CDR2 YNFKEQ. The CDR3 protein is CASSQEYVQGFWTEVFY.

On this clonotype itself: One end of the junction does not line up with germline, which may come from a read error. This chain uses TRBV6-2 or TRBV6-3 with TRBJ2-7; D may be TRBD2 (6 bases). Germline values: CDR1 MNHEY, CDR2 SVGEGT. The CDR3 is 14 amino acids. CDR3 nucleotide sequence: TGTGTCAGCATAGGGACTTCCAGTTCCTACGAGCAGTACTTC. Translating it yields CVSIGTSSSYEQYF.

Notes on this clonotype: A junction boundary mismatches the germline segment, possibly from a read error. This sequence joins TRBV11-2 and TRBJ2-6; TRBD1 might be the D (6 bases). The CDR3 spans 20 residues. Germline-derived CDR1 and CDR2 are SGHAT and FQNNGV. The CDR3 loop reads CASSSVLGQKFGIGANVLTF. CDR3 coding DNA: TGTGCAAGCAGCTCGGTTCTTGGACAGAAGTTCGGGATTGGGGCCAACGTCCTGACTTTC.

The chain is built from TRBV20-1 and TRBJ2-3, with D unclear. V lost 1 base, J lost 2 bases, and 4 bases lay in between. CDR1 is DFQATT and CDR2 is SNEGSKA in the germline V gene (reference sequence). This CDR3 is 12 amino acids long. CDR3 sequence reads: CSARGDTDTQYF. The CDR3 DNA reads as TGCAGTGCTAGAGGCGACACAGATACGCAGTATTTT.

Note on this clonotype: Given a much more abundant clone one base away, this may be a read error. The chain carries TRBV7-9 and TRBJ1-2, with D perhaps TRBD1 (6 bases). Germline lookup yields CDR1 SEHNR and CDR2 FQNEAQ (reference sequence). The CDR3 is made up of 14 amino acids. CDR3 sequence (DNA): TGTGCCAGCAGCTTGGGGGGCTCGGACTATGGCTACGCCTTC. It yields the protein CASSLGGSDYGYAF.

The rearrangement links TRBV4-1 to TRBJ2-3; TRBD2 aligns across 10 bases. The CDR3 is 18 residues long. From germline, CDR1 is MGHRA and CDR2 YSYEKL. The CDR3 here is CTASQTIALAGVTDTQYF. Written as DNA, the CDR3 is TGCACCGCCAGCCAGACCATTGCCCTAGCGGGAGTCACCGATACGCAGTATTTT.